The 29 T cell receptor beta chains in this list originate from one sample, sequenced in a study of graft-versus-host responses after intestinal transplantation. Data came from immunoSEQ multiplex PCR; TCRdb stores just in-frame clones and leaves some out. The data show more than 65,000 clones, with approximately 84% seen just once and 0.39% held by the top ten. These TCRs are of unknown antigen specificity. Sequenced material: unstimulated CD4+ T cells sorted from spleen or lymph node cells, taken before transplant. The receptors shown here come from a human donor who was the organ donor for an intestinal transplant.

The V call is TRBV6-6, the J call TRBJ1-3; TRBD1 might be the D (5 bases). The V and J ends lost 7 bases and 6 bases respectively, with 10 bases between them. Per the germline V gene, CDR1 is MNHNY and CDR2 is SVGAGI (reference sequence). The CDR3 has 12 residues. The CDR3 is CASKGGENTIYF. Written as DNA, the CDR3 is TGTGCCAGCAAAGGAGGGGAAAACACCATATATTTT.

The DNA for the CDR3 is TGTGCCAGCTCACCGGGACAGGGGACACAAGAGACCCAGTACTTC. As protein: CASSPGQGTQETQYF. The chain joins TRBV18 to TRBJ2-5; 10 nucleotides align to TRBD1. CDR1 is KGHSH and CDR2 is LQKENI in the germline V gene. This CDR3 has 15 residues. V gave up 3 bases and J gave up 2 bases; unmatched junction bases: 3.

The CDR3 reads CASSLTGKEQYV. Written as DNA, the CDR3 is TGTGCCAGCAGTTTGACAGGGAAAGAGCAGTACGTC. The chain combines TRBV27 with TRBJ2-7, with 7 bases fitting TRBD1. The CDR3 covers 12 residues. Unmatched junction bases numbered 3, after V lost 3 bases and J lost 7 bases. CDR1 MNHEY and CDR2 SMNVEV come from the germline V gene (reference sequence).

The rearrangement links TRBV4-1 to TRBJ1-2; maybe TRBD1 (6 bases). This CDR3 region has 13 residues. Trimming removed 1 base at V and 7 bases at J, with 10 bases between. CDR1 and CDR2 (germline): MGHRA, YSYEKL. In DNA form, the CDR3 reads TGCGCCAGCAGCCAAGTCATAGGGGGTGGCTACACCTTC. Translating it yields CASSQVIGGGYTF.

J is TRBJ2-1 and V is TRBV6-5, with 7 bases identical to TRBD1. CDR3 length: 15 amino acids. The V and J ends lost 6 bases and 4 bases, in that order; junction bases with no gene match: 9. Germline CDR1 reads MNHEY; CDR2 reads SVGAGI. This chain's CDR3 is CASRRQGVGYNEQFF. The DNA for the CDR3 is TGTGCCAGCAGACGACAGGGTGTTGGGTACAATGAGCAGTTCTTC.

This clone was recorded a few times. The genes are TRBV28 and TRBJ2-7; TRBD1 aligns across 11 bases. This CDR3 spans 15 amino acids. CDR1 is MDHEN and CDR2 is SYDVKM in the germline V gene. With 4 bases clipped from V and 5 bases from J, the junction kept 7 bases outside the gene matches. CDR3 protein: CASSSPWTGGHEQYV. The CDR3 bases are TGTGCCAGCAGTTCACCGTGGACAGGGGGCCACGAGCAGTACGTC.

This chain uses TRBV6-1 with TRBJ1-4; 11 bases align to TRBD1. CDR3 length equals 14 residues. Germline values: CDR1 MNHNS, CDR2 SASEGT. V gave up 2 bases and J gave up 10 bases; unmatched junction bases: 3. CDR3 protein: CASSEPGQGVKLFF. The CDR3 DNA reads TGTGCCAGCAGTGAACCGGGACAGGGGGTAAAACTGTTTTTT.

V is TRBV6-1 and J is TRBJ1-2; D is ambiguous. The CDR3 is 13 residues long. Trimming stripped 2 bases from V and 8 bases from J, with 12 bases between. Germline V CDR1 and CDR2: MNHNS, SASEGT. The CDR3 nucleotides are TGTGCCAGCAGTGAAAAGGGAGGTGGAGGCTACACCTTC. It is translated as CASSEKGGGGYTF.

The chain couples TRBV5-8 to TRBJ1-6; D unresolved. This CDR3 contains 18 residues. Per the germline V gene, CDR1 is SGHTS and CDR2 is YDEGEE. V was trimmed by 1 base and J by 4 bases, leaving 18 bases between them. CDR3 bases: TGTGCCAGCAGCTTGTTCATCTCAGGCAGCTCTTATAATTCACCCCTCCACTTT. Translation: CASSLFISGSSYNSPLHF.

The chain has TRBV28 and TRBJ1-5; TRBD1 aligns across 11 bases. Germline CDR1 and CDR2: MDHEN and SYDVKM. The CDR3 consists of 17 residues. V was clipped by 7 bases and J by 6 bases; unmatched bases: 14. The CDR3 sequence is CASNKDRGLRVGQPQHF. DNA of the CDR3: TGTGCCAGCAACAAGGACAGGGGGCTAAGAGTGGGTCAGCCCCAGCATTTT. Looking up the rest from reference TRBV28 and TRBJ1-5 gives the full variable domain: DVKVTQSSRYLVKRTGEKVFLECVQDMDHENMFWYRQDPGLGLRLIYFSYDVKMKEKGDIPEGYSVSREKKERFSLILESASTNQTSMYLCASNKDRGLRVGQPQHFGDGTRLSIL.

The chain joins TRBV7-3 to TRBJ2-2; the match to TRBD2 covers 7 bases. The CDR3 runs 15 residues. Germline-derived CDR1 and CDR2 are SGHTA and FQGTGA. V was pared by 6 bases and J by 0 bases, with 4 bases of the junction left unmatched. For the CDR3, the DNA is TGTGCCAGCAGTTTTACTAGCGCGAACACCGGGGAGCTGTTTTTT. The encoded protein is CASSFTSANTGELFF.

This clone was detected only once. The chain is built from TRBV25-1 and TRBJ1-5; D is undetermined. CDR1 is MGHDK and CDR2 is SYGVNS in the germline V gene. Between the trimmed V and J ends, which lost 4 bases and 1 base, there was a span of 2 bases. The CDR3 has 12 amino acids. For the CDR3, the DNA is TGTGCCAGCAGTGTAAGCAATCAGCCCCAGCATTTT. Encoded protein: CASSVSNQPQHF.

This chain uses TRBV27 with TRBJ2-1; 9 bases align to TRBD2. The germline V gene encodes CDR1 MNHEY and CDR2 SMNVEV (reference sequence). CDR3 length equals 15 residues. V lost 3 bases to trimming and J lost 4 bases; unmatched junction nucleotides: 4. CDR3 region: CASSFERGEYNEQFF. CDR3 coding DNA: TGTGCCAGCAGTTTCGAGCGGGGGGAGTACAATGAGCAGTTCTTC.

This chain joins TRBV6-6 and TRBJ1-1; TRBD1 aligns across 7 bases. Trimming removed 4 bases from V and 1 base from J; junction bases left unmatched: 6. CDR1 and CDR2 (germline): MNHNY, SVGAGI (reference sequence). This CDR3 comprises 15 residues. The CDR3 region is CASSFEQGPNTEAFF. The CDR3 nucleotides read TGTGCCAGCAGTTTCGAACAGGGGCCGAACACTGAAGCTTTCTTT.

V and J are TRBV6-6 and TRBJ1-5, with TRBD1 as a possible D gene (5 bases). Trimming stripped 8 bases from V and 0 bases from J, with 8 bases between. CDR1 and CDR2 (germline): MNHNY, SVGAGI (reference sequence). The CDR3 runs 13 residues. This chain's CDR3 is CASGDYSNQPQHF. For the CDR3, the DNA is TGTGCCAGCGGGGACTATAGCAATCAGCCCCAGCATTTT.

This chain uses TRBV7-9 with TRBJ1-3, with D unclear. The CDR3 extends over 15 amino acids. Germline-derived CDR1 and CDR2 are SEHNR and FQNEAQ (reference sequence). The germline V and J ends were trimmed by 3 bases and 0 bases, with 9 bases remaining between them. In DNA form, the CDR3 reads TGTGCCAGCAGCTTCGGAGTTAGCTCTGGAAACACCATATATTTT. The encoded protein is CASSFGVSSGNTIYF.

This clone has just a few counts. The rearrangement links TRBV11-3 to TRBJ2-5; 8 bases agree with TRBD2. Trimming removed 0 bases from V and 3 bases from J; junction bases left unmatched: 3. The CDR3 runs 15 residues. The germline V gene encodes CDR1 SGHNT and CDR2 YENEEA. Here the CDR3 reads CASSLDSSGEETQYF. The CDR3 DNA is TGTGCCAGCAGCTTAGACAGTAGCGGGGAAGAGACCCAGTACTTC.

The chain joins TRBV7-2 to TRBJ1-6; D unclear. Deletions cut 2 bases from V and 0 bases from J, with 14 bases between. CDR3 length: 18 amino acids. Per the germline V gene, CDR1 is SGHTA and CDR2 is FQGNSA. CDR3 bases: TGTGCCAGCAGCTTAACGTCGCTCCGGAGCTCCTATAATTCACCCCTCCACTTT. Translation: CASSLTSLRSSYNSPLHF.

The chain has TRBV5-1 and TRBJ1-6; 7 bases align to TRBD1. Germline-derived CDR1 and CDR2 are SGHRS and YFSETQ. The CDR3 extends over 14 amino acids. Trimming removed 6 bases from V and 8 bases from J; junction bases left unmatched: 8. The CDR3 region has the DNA TGCGCCAGCAACCTAGGGGGCAAGGATTCACCCCTCCACTTT. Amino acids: CASNLGGKDSPLHF.

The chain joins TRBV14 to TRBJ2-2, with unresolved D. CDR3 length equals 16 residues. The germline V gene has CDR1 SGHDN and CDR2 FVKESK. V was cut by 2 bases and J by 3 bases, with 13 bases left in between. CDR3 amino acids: CASSQYLPYYTGELFF. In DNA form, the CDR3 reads TGTGCCAGCAGCCAATATCTTCCATACTACACCGGGGAGCTGTTTTTT.

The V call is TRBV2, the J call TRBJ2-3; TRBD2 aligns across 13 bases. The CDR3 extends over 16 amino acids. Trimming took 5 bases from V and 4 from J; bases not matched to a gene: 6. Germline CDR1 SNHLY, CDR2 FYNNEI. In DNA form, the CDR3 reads TGTGCCAGCAGTCGCCGGACTAGCGGGGGACCAGATACGCAGTATTTT. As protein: CASSRRTSGGPDTQYF.

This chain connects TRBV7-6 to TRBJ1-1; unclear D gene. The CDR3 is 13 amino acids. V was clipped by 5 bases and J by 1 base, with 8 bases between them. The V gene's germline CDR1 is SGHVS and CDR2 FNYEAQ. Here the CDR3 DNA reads TGTGCCAGCAGCCTAACAGAGAACACTGAAGCTTTCTTT. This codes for CASSLTENTEAFF.

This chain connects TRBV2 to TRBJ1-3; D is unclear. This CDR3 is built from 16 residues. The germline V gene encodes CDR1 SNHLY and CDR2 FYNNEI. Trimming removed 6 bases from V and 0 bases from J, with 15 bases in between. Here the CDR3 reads CASSPDGLHSGNTIYF. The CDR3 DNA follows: TGTGCCAGCAGCCCAGATGGACTGCACTCTGGAAACACCATATATTTT.

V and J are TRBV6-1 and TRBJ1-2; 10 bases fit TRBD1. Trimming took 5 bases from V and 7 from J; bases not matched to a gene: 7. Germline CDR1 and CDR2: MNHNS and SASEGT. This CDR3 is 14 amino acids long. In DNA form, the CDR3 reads TGTGCCAGCAGTTTCGGACAGGGGGAGACTGGCTACACCTTC. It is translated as CASSFGQGETGYTF.

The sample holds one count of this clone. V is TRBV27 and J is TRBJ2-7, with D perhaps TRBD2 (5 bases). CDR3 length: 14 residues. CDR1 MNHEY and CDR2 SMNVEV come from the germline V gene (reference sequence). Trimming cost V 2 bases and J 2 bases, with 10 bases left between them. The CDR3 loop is CASSLRGLTYEQYV. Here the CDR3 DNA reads TGTGCCAGCAGTTTACGCGGACTTACCTACGAGCAGTACGTC.

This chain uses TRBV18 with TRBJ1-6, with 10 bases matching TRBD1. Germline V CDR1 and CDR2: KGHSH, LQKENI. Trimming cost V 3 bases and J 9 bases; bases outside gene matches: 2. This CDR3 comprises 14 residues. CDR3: CASSPRDRGSPLHF. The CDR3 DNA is TGTGCCAGCTCACCTCGGGACAGGGGTTCACCCCTCCACTTT. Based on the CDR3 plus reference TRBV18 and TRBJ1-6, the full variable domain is NAGVMQNPRHLVRRRGQEARLRCSPMKGHSHVYWYRQLPEEGLKFMVYLQKENIIDESGMPKERFSAEFPKEGPSILRIQQVVRGDSAAYFCASSPRDRGSPLHFGNGTRLTVT.

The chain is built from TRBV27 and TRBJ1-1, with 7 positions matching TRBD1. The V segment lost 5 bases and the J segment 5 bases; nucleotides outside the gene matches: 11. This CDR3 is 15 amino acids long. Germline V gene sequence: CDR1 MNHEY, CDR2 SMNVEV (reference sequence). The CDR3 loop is CASSPKDRRGTEAFF. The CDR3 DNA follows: TGTGCCAGCAGTCCCAAGGACAGGAGAGGGACTGAAGCTTTCTTT.

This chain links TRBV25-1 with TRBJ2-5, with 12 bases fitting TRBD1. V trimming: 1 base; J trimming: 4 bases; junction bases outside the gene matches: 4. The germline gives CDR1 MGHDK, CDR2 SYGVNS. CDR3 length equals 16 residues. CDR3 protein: CASSELGQGARETQYF. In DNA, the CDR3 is TGTGCCAGCAGTGAATTGGGACAGGGGGCTCGAGAGACCCAGTACTTC. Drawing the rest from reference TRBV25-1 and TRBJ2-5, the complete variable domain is EADIYQTPRYLVIGTGKKITLECSQTMGHDKMYWYQQDPGMELHLIHYSYGVNSTEKGDLSSESTVSRIRTEHFPLTLESARPSHTSQYLCASSELGQGARETQYFGPGTRLLVL.

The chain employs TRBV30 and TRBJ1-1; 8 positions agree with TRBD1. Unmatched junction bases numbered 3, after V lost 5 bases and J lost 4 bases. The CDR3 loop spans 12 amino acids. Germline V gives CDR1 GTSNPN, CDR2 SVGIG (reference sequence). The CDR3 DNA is TGTGCCTGGGAGCAGGGGGCCACTGAAGCTTTCTTT. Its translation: CAWEQGATEAFF.